The TCR beta chain described here comes from a study of a mutant IDH1 vaccine in newly diagnosed glioma. Note on this clone: Its matching antigen is unknown.

V shed 2 bases and J shed 2 bases, with 8 bases lying between them. Germline V gives CDR1 SGHDT, CDR2 YYEEEE. The CDR3 has 13 residues. Time point indicated: week 11, during vaccination. Every vaccine dose comprised 300 ug of mutant IDH1 20-mer peptide plus topical imiquimod. The repertoire was sequenced with immunoSEQ multiplex PCR; TCRdb's copy has only in-frame clones and lacks some. Of about 67,000 clones listed, around nine tenths are singletons. Sequencing was performed on PBMCs, taken from a glioma patient whose treatment included an IDH1 peptide vaccine. This clonotype was sampled from a man in his forties or fifties with glioma. V gene TRBV5-6 combines with J gene TRBJ2-7, with D tentatively TRBD1 (5 bases). CDR3 coding DNA: TGTGCCAGCAGCTTATCAGGGCCCTACGAGCAGTACTTC. It translates to CASSLSGPYEQYF.